This T cell receptor beta chain was profiled in a study of T cell responses to AZD1222 COVID-19 vaccine. Study conclusions and caveats: Spike-specific TCR breadth and depth were elevated following two AZD1222 doses. Unmutated variant regions are reportedly the target of nearly half of TCRs that are spike-specific. It should be noted that donors were predominantly white British and more often female, and clonal diversity was possibly underestimated.

Using immunoSEQ multiplex PCR, the repertoire was profiled, and TCRdb retains in-frame clones only, with some absent. The data hold about 26,000 clones, with 80% to 90% observed a single time. Of note for this clone: What it binds is not known.

This TCR was recovered from an adult who received the AZD1222 COVID-19 vaccine. The source material was peripheral blood, sampled 28 days after the second AZD1222 dose.

The DNA for the CDR3 is TGCGCCAGCAGCCAAGATAGAGGGACGGGGGGCAATGAGCAGTTCTTC. Encoded protein: CASSQDRGTGGNEQFF. The chain joins TRBV4-3 to TRBJ2-1, with 7 bases fitting TRBD2. This CDR3 has 16 amino acids. Trimming took 0 bases from V and 6 from J; bases not matched to a gene: 8. Germline values: CDR1 LGHNA, CDR2 YSLEER.